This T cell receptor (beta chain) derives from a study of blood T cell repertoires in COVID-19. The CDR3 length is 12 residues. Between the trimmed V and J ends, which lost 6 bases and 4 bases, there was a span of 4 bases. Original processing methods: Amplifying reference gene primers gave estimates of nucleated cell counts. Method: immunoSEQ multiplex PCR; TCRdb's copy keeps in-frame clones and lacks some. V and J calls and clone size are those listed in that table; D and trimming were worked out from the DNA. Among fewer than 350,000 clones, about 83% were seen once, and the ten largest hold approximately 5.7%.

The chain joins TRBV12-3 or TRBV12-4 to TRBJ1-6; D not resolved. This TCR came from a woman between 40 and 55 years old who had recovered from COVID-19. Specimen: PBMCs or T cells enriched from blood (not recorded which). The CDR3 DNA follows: TGTGCCAGCAGATCTTATAATTCACCCCTCCACTTT. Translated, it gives CASRSYNSPLHF.